One and the same sample provided the 9 T cell receptor beta chains below, sequenced in a study of T cell responses to AZD1222 COVID-19 vaccine. Generated by immunoSEQ multiplex PCR, the TCRdb table keeps only in-frame clones and is missing some. Of roughly 100,000 clones in the sample, less than 95% were seen once. Sequenced material: peripheral blood, taken on day 0 of AZD1222 vaccination. The origin of the receptors is an adult in good health.

This clone appeared once. V and J are TRBV18 and TRBJ1-3; the match to TRBD1 covers 9 bases. The CDR3 is 16 amino acids. The germline CDR1 and CDR2 sequences are KGHSH and LQKENI. V shed 2 bases and J 7 bases; nucleotides not matched to a gene: 9. The DNA for the CDR3 is TGTGCCAGCTCACCATCGGGACAGGGCTCGGGGAACACCATATATTTT. This codes for CASSPSGQGSGNTIYF.

This chain joins TRBV29-1 and TRBJ1-2; 7 bases are shared with TRBD1. The CDR3 extends over 13 amino acids. Per germline, CDR1 SQVTM and CDR2 ANQGSEA. J gave up 3 bases and V 4 bases, and 5 bases lay outside the gene matches. CDR3 nucleotide sequence: TGCAGCGTTGTGCCCGGGACAGACTATGGCTACACCTTC. Translating it yields CSVVPGTDYGYTF. Combining the CDR3 with reference TRBV29-1 and TRBJ1-2 gives the whole variable domain SAVISQKPSRDICQRGTSLTIQCQVDSQVTMMFWYRQQPGQSLTLIATANQGSEATYESGFVIDKFPISRPNLTFSTLTVSNMSPEDSSIYLCSVVPGTDYGYTFGSGTRLTVV.

The chain is built from TRBV7-8 and TRBJ1-6, with a weak D call TRBD1 (5 bases). Germline loops: CDR1 SGHVS, CDR2 FQNEAQ. V was pared by 5 bases and J by 1 base, with 21 bases between. CDR3 length: 19 residues. The CDR3 here is CASSRILAGRASYNSPLHF. CDR3 bases: TGTGCCAGCAGCCGAATTTTAGCGGGCAGGGCGTCCTATAATTCACCCCTCCACTTT. The variable domain in full, with the rest retrieved from reference TRBV7-8 and TRBJ1-6, is GAGVSQSPRYKVAKRGQDVALRCDPISGHVSLFWYQQALGQGPEFLTYFQNEAQLDKSGLPSDRFFAERPEGSVSTLKIQRTQQEDSAVYLCASSRILAGRASYNSPLHFGNGTRLTVT.

The rearrangement links TRBV12-3 or TRBV12-4 to TRBJ1-2; D gene ambiguous. The V end lost 3 bases, the J end lost 3 bases, and 5 bases lay between the germline ends. The CDR3 totals 12 residues. DNA for the CDR3: TGTGCCAGCAGTTTGACGGACTATGGCTACACCTTC. Translation: CASSLTDYGYTF.

J is TRBJ2-1 and V is TRBV6-5; no definite D call. In germline, CDR1 is MNHEY, CDR2 SVGAGI. Trimming pared 4 bases from V and 3 bases from J, leaving 13 bases between. This CDR3 spans 15 amino acids. CDR3 residues: CASSSRIWDYNEQFF. Here the CDR3 DNA reads TGTGCCAGCAGTTCGCGGATCTGGGACTACAATGAGCAGTTCTTC.

V usage is TRBV5-4 and J usage is TRBJ1-2; a possible D gene is TRBD1 (5 bases). Looked up from germline, CDR1 is SGHNT and CDR2 is YYREEE (reference sequence). The CDR3 extends over 13 amino acids. V was shortened by 4 bases and J by 2 bases, with 9 bases between the two germline ends. The CDR3 reads CASSMDKNYGYTF. The CDR3 DNA follows: TGTGCCAGCAGCATGGACAAGAACTATGGCTACACCTTC. Based on the CDR3 plus reference TRBV5-4 and TRBJ1-2, the full variable domain is ETGVTQSPTHLIKTRGQQVTLRCSSQSGHNTVSWYQQALGQGPQFIFQYYREEENGRGNFPPRFSGLQFPNYSSELNVNALELDDSALYLCASSMDKNYGYTFGSGTRLTVV.

The V gene is TRBV7-2, the J gene TRBJ1-2; 7 nucleotides align to TRBD1. V lost 5 bases and J lost 8; bases outside the gene matches: 11. The CDR3 spans 14 residues. Looked up from germline, CDR1 is SGHTA and CDR2 is FQGNSA. The CDR3 coding sequence is TGTGCCAGCAGCGGAACAGGGGCACGTACGGGCTACACCTTC. This translates into CASSGTGARTGYTF.

The chain is built from TRBV15 and TRBJ1-4, with a possible D match to TRBD1 (5 bases). The CDR3 contains 15 residues. Germline V gives CDR1 LNHNV, CDR2 YYDKDF (reference sequence). Trimming stripped 6 bases from V and 4 bases from J, with 15 bases between. The CDR3 protein is CATSRSWGGNEKLFF. The CDR3 nucleotides are TGTGCCACCAGTAGAAGTTGGGGGGGTAATGAAAAACTGTTTTTT.

This chain uses TRBV3-1 (or the pseudogene TRBV3-2) with TRBJ1-2, with TRBD1 as a possible D gene (6 bases). V was trimmed by 0 bases and J by 5 bases, leaving 25 bases between them. The CDR3 has 19 amino acids. The germline gives CDR1 LGHDT, CDR2 YNNKEL (reference sequence). The CDR3 loop is CASSQEHWGTTGKPYGYTF. Written as DNA, the CDR3 is TGTGCCAGCAGCCAAGAACACTGGGGCACTACAGGGAAACCATATGGCTACACCTTC.